This TCR beta chain stems from a study of radiotherapy plus CTLA-4 blockade in lung cancer. Study context: Of the patients, about 20% showed objective responses and roughly 31% attained disease control.

Sequencing used immunoSEQ multiplex PCR; TCRdb keeps in-frame clones, though not all of them. The repertoire holds about 48,000 clones, with approximately 85% as singletons. Regarding the study as a whole: In blood, tumor-derived TCR clones expanded after radiotherapy plus ipilimumab. Interferon-beta and early blood T cell clone dynamics reportedly predicted response best.

The germline V gene has CDR1 MGHRA and CDR2 YSYEKL. The CDR3 has 14 residues. V was pared by 3 bases and J by 4 bases, with 5 bases of the junction left unmatched. Chemo-refractory metastatic non-small-cell lung cancer patients underwent focal radiation alongside CTLA-4 blockade with ipilimumab. This clone was counted once. Its antigen remains unknown. The clonotype comes from a human donor with non-small cell lung cancer who had stable disease on radiotherapy plus ipilimumab. The rearrangement joins TRBV4-1 to TRBJ1-1; TRBD1 agrees at 7 bases. Sequences were derived from peripheral blood, sampled from a patient treated with radiotherapy plus ipilimumab. The DNA of the CDR3 is TGCGCCAGCAGCCAGCCACAGGGGTTCACTGAAGCTTTCTTT. It translates to CASSQPQGFTEAFF.